These 16 T cell receptor beta chains share one sample of origin, sequenced in a study of OX40 agonist ivuxolimab in advanced cancers. Here immunoSEQ multiplex PCR was the method, and the copy in TCRdb shows in-frame clones only, minus some. In the table there are around 72,000 clones, about 91% of which are singletons. The sequenced sample was CD4+ or CD8+ T cells sorted from blood, obtained in a trial of the OX40 agonist ivuxolimab. Receptors originate from an adult with an advanced solid tumor such as melanoma, head and neck, liver or kidney cancer.

The chain has TRBV6-5 and TRBJ1-2, with a possible D match to TRBD1 (6 bases). The ends were cut back, 7 bases at V and 8 bases at J, with 17 bases in the middle. The CDR3 is made up of 13 amino acids. Germline CDR1 reads MNHEY; CDR2 reads SVGAGI. CDR3 nucleotides: TGTGCCAGCAAGAACCGGGGGGCGGGAGGCTACACCTTC. Its protein product is CASKNRGAGGYTF.

This chain uses TRBV30 with TRBJ1-1; tentative D call: TRBD1 (5 bases). In germline, CDR1 is GTSNPN, CDR2 SVGIG (reference sequence). V was shortened by 2 bases and J by 2 bases, with 18 bases between the two germline ends. The CDR3 loop spans 16 amino acids. The CDR3 DNA is TGTGCCTGGAGTCCAGGGAGTCCTAAGGGTAACACTGAAGCTTTCTTT. Protein sequence: CAWSPGSPKGNTEAFF.

V and J are TRBV7-2 and TRBJ2-1; the D gene is possibly TRBD1 (5 bases). Germline V gene data show CDR1 as SGHTA and CDR2 as FQGNSA. CDR3 length equals 13 residues. Trimming pared 7 bases from V and 9 bases from J, leaving 16 bases between. The CDR3 coding sequence is TGTGCCAGCACCACCCAGGGCTTAAGTGAGCAGTTCTTC. Its translation: CASTTQGLSEQFF.

The genes are TRBV7-9 and TRBJ1-2; D unresolved. V was shortened by 5 bases and J by 3 bases, with 13 bases between the two germline ends. Germline V gene sequence: CDR1 SEHNR, CDR2 FQNEAQ (reference sequence). This CDR3 has 14 amino acids. The CDR3 sequence: CASSPRTAYYGYTF. The CDR3, as DNA: TGTGCCAGCAGCCCGAGGACGGCCTACTATGGCTACACCTTC.

The rearrangement links TRBV11-2 to TRBJ2-7, with D unclear. This CDR3 contains 12 residues. V was pared by 6 bases and J by 0 bases, with 6 bases between. Germline CDR1 is SGHAT and CDR2 is FQNNGV. This chain's CDR3 is CASRGDSYEQYF. In nucleotides, the CDR3 is TGTGCCAGCAGAGGCGACTCCTACGAGCAGTACTTC.

The sample holds one count of this clone. CDR3 amino acids: CASSLDLTGGSDTQYF. The CDR3 DNA sequence: TGTGCCAGCAGCTTAGATCTCACAGGGGGATCAGATACGCAGTATTTT. This sequence joins TRBV11-2 and TRBJ2-3, with TRBD1 identical over 8 bases. This CDR3 has 16 residues. Germline lookup yields CDR1 SGHAT and CDR2 FQNNGV. V was clipped by 0 bases and J by 4 bases; unmatched bases: 6.

The chain is built from TRBV2 and TRBJ2-5, with D tentatively TRBD2 (6 bases). The germline V and J ends were trimmed by 2 bases and 5 bases, with 15 bases remaining between them. The CDR3 length is 15 residues. Looked up from germline, CDR1 is SNHLY and CDR2 is FYNNEI. The CDR3 DNA is TGTGCCAGCAGTGAACGGCGGGACTTTCGGGAGACCCAGTACTTC. Protein: CASSERRDFRETQYF. Supplemented by reference TRBV2 and TRBJ2-5, the full variable domain reads EPEVTQTPSHQVTQMGQEVILRCVPISNHLYFYWYRQILGQKVEFLVSFYNNEISEKSEIFDDQFSVERPDGSNFTLKIRSTKLEDSAMYFCASSERRDFRETQYFGPGTRLLVL.

The CDR3: CAIGETSGPGELFF. CDR3 in DNA: TGTGCCATCGGGGAGACTAGCGGACCCGGGGAGCTGTTTTTT. The chain recombines TRBV10-3 with TRBJ2-2, with 9 positions matching TRBD2. Germline assignment: CDR1 ENHRY and CDR2 SYGVKD. J lost 6 bases, V lost 8 bases, and 7 bases had no gene match. The CDR3 has 14 amino acids.

The chain uses TRBV18 and TRBJ2-7; 13 nucleotides agree with TRBD2. The CDR3 loop spans 15 amino acids. Looked up from germline, CDR1 is KGHSH and CDR2 is LQKENI. The J segment lost 4 bases and the V segment lost 4 bases, leaving 4 bases of the junction unmatched. The CDR3 region is CASSRTSGSRYEQYF. The CDR3, as DNA: TGTGCCAGCTCACGGACTAGCGGGAGTAGATACGAGCAGTACTTC. Based on the CDR3 plus reference TRBV18 and TRBJ2-7, the full variable domain is NAGVMQNPRHLVRRRGQEARLRCSPMKGHSHVYWYRQLPEEGLKFMVYLQKENIIDESGMPKERFSAEFPKEGPSILRIQQVVRGDSAAYFCASSRTSGSRYEQYFGPGTRLTVT.

The V and J genes are TRBV9 and TRBJ1-4; TRBD1 matches 7 bases. The J segment lost 4 bases and the V segment lost 3 bases, leaving 6 bases of the junction unmatched. Germline V gene data show CDR1 as SGDLS and CDR2 as YYNGEE. There are 15 residues in the CDR3. CDR3 nucleotide sequence: TGTGCCAGCAGCGATTCCGGGACAGATAATGAAAAACTGTTTTTT. It translates to CASSDSGTDNEKLFF.

The chain employs TRBV4-1 and TRBJ2-7, with 8 bases matching TRBD2. The CDR3 contains 17 residues. Germline V gives CDR1 MGHRA, CDR2 YSYEKL. The J segment lost 0 bases and the V segment lost 0 bases, leaving 7 bases of the junction unmatched. CDR3 coding DNA: TGCGCCAGCAGCCAAGATAGGGGTAGCGGGAACTCCTACGAGCAGTACTTC. Encoded protein: CASSQDRGSGNSYEQYF.

This clone was observed a few times. The chain employs TRBV6-1 and TRBJ1-6; D is unresolved. Trimming stripped 1 base from V and 2 bases from J, with 6 bases between. Looked up from germline, CDR1 is MNHNS and CDR2 is SASEGT. The CDR3 covers 15 residues. CDR3 amino acids: CASSEGVTYNSPLHF. DNA for the CDR3: TGTGCCAGCAGTGAAGGGGTGACCTATAATTCACCCCTCCACTTT.

V gene TRBV7-2 combines with J gene TRBJ2-5; D could derive from TRBD1 or TRBD2 (5 bases each). Trimming removed 5 bases from V and 5 bases from J, with 12 bases in between. The CDR3 extends over 13 amino acids. In germline, CDR1 is SGHTA, CDR2 FQGNSA. The CDR3 sequence is CASSVVGRETQYF. DNA of the CDR3: TGTGCCAGCAGCGTGGTGGGACGGGAGACCCAGTACTTC.

This clone has only a few counts. This chain links TRBV7-2 with TRBJ2-7, with D possibly TRBD2 on 5 matching bases. V dropped 6 bases and J dropped 0 bases, with 15 bases sitting between them. The CDR3 loop spans 15 amino acids. Germline CDR1 is SGHTA and CDR2 is FQGNSA. This CDR3 reads CASSINGRGSYEQYF. CDR3 DNA sequence: TGTGCCAGCAGTATAAACGGACGGGGCTCCTACGAGCAGTACTTC.

This clone was observed a handful of times. This chain connects TRBV2 to TRBJ2-5, with TRBD1 matching over 8 bases. The J segment lost 5 bases and the V segment lost 2 bases, leaving 7 bases of the junction unmatched. The CDR3 extends over 15 amino acids. CDR1 is SNHLY, CDR2 FYNNEI, per germline. The CDR3 DNA is TGTGCCAGCAGTGAAAGGCAGGGGGCACGGGAGACCCAGTACTTC. Its protein product is CASSERQGARETQYF.

J is TRBJ2-5 and V is TRBV5-1, with 8 bases lining up with TRBD2. The CDR3 covers 15 residues. The trim removed 4 bases at V and 5 bases at J, leaving 10 bases unmatched. Germline CDR1 reads SGHRS; CDR2 reads YFSETQ. The chain's CDR3 is CASSPGLGSPETQYF. In DNA, the CDR3 is TGCGCCAGCAGCCCGGGACTAGGCTCGCCGGAGACCCAGTACTTC. Supplemented by reference TRBV5-1 and TRBJ2-5, the full variable domain reads KAGVTQTPRYLIKTRGQQVTLSCSPISGHRSVSWYQQTPGQGLQFLFEYFSETQRNKGNFPGRFSGRQFSNSRSEMNVSTLELGDSALYLCASSPGLGSPETQYFGPGTRLLVL.